This T cell receptor beta chain appears in the sequencing data of a study of T cells in Graves' hyperthyroidism and ophthalmopathy. Whole-study findings and limits: Most thyroid clonotypes expanded above 0.001 appeared in blood too.

The source material, RNA transcripts, was used to amplify TCR beta CDR3 regions. RT-PCR in the first round (using the HTBI primer set) targeted the TCR CDR3. TCRdb independently ran MiXCR on the multiplex PCR reads; one entry per CDR3 protein. The table has under 400,000 distinct CDR3 sequences, less than 15% seen once; the top ten hold 9.2%. CDR3 length: 12 amino acids. Germline V CDR1 and CDR2: LGHDT, YNNKEL (reference sequence). V lost 4 bases, J lost 5 bases, and 6 bases lay in between. At least ten counts were recorded for this clonotype. The antigen remains unidentified. Absence of ophthalmopathy progression within 18 months defined stable Graves' hyperthyroidism. Patients aged 18 to 65 had newly diagnosed hyperthyroidism of under 2 months' duration.

The sequence was obtained from a woman aged 18-30 years with Graves' hyperthyroidism. The genes are TRBV3-1 and TRBJ2-1; D possibly corresponds to TRBD1 (5 bases). Sequencing was performed on blood. CDR3 protein: CASSRTNNEQFF. CDR3 nucleotide sequence: TGTGCCAGCAGCCGGACAAACAATGAGCAGTTCTTC.